This T cell receptor beta chain emerged from a study of cytotoxic CD8 clonotypes in ibrutinib-treated CLL. Study results and limitations: Starting clonality was above that of age-matched healthy donors and tracked circulating CD8+ T-cell counts. Clonality went up at ibrutinib response and then declined back toward baseline at progression.

The intended depth for sequencing was 1 in 200,000 to 1 in 1 million T cells. Here immunoSEQ multiplex PCR was the method, and the copy in TCRdb shows in-frame clones only, minus some. This table has hundreds of thousands of clones, 70% to 75% appearing once. Losses at the gene ends were 1 base for V and 3 bases for J; bases not matched to a gene: 14. The CDR3 is 20 amino acids. The germline gives CDR1 KGHSH, CDR2 LQKENI. As for this clone: The target antigen is unknown.

The sequencing here drew on PBMCs, taken after 12 months of ibrutinib treatment. The receptor comes from a human donor with chronic lymphocytic leukemia. The chain recombines TRBV18 with TRBJ1-4; 10 nucleotides align to TRBD1. The chain's CDR3 is CASSPLPDRGRSSPNEKLFF. CDR3 DNA sequence: TGTGCCAGCTCACCACTACCGGACAGGGGGAGATCGAGCCCTAATGAAAAACTGTTTTTT.